The entry that follows covers one TCR beta chain sequence. CDR1 and CDR2 (germline): MNHNS, SASEGT. Trimming removed 4 bases from V and 1 base from J; junction bases left unmatched: 13. The CDR3 has 18 residues. This entry comes from a study of cytomegalovirus exposure and HLA in healthy donors. Primers for the PCR totalled 60 Vbeta and 13 Jbeta. Here immunoSEQ multiplex PCR was the method, and the copy in TCRdb shows in-frame clones only, minus some. The sample lists roughly 170,000 clones, over 70% occurring once. The source material was PBMCs. V is TRBV6-1 and J is TRBJ1-5, with 7 bases lining up with TRBD1. This TCR was sampled from a woman aged 25-40 years in good health and CMV-seropositive. The CDR3 coding sequence is TGTGCCAGCAGTGCCCGGACAGGTACTAACTTAAGCAATCAGCCCCAGCATTTT. This sequence encodes CASSARTGTNLSNQPQHF.